This record covers a single T cell receptor (beta chain). This sample's RNA came from whole unsorted tissue. Distant lung tissue was collected more than 3 cm away from the tumor edge. These data come from a study of tumor and adjacent non-tumor tissue in lung cancer. The library came from three nested PCR rounds adapted from ARM-PCR protocols. One entry per CDR3 protein results from TCRdb running MiXCR on the multiplex PCR reads. The profile covers some 68,000 distinct CDR3 sequences, with more than 75% appearing a single time and around 45% taken by the ten largest. Material for sequencing was distant non-tumor lung tissue. The source is a man aged 55 to 70 with non-small cell lung cancer.

In nucleotides, the CDR3 is TGCGCAAGCGGCAAAGGGACTAATGAGCAGTTCTTC. The encoded protein is CASGKGTNEQFF. The genes are TRBV4-1 and TRBJ2-1, with D perhaps TRBD2 (6 bases). The CDR3 is 12 residues long. Per the germline V gene, CDR1 is MGHRA and CDR2 is YSYEKL.